The next 3 T cell receptor beta chains were all read from a single sample in a study of shared clonotypes between healthy human individuals. Profiled with immunoSEQ multiplex PCR; TCRdb holds only in-frame clones, not every one. The data show roughly 660,000 clones, around 90% seen once. Sequencing was carried out using memory CD8+ T cells from PBMCs. The subset is: CD45RO+ cells pooled with CCR7-negative TemRA cells. The receptors were gathered from a young man in good health. Some clones in this sample may be carry-over from other donors' samples.

This chain links TRBV7-8 with TRBJ2-3; D is tentatively TRBD1 or TRBD2 (5 bases each). The V end lost 1 base, the J end lost 2 bases, and 10 bases lay between the germline ends. The CDR3 totals 15 residues. Germline CDR1 is SGHVS and CDR2 is FQNEAQ. CDR3 amino acids: CASSLEGRHTDTQYF. In DNA form, the CDR3 reads TGTGCCAGCAGCTTAGAGGGACGGCACACAGATACGCAGTATTTT. Full variable domain (missing parts from reference TRBV7-8 and TRBJ2-3): GAGVSQSPRYKVAKRGQDVALRCDPISGHVSLFWYQQALGQGPEFLTYFQNEAQLDKSGLPSDRFFAERPEGSVSTLKIQRTQQEDSAVYLCASSLEGRHTDTQYFGPGTRLTVL.

V gene TRBV7-9 combines with J gene TRBJ2-7; 7 positions agree with TRBD2. Per germline, CDR1 SEHNR and CDR2 FQNEAQ (reference sequence). This CDR3 spans 15 amino acids. Trimming took 4 bases from V and 3 from J; bases not matched to a gene: 9. The CDR3 DNA reads TGTGCCAGCAGCTCACCGGGACTACATTTCTACGAGCAGTACTTC. Its translation is CASSSPGLHFYEQYF.

V usage is TRBV5-1 and J usage is TRBJ2-7; 9 bases agree with TRBD1. Losses at the gene ends were 1 base for V and 3 bases for J; bases not matched to a gene: 11. The CDR3 length is 17 residues. Germline V lookup: CDR1 SGHRS, CDR2 YFSETQ. CDR3 loop: CASSLSPPDRGYYEQYF. The CDR3 DNA follows: TGCGCCAGCAGCTTGTCGCCCCCGGACAGGGGTTACTACGAGCAGTACTTC.